What follows are 8 T cell receptor beta chains derived from one specimen sequenced in a study of blood T cell repertoires in COVID-19. Some clones are missing from TCRdb's copy, which holds only in-frame ones; the method was immunoSEQ multiplex PCR. The sample carries 130,000 or so clones, around 86% recorded once. The specimen was peripheral blood. The origin of the receptors is a woman aged 45-60 years who had recovered from COVID-19.

The V and J genes are TRBV7-3 and TRBJ2-2, with TRBD2 identical over 10 bases. Germline CDR1 is SGHTA and CDR2 is FQGTGA. The CDR3 has 18 amino acids. J gave up 4 bases and V 0 bases, and 8 bases lay outside the gene matches. The CDR3 region has the DNA TGTGCCAGCAGCTTAACGAGCGGGAGGGTTACGGGCACCGGGGAGCTGTTTTTT. This sequence encodes CASSLTSGRVTGTGELFF.

The chain combines TRBV5-4 with TRBJ2-5, with TRBD2 matching 10 bases. Germline assignment: CDR1 SGHNT and CDR2 YYREEE (reference sequence). The CDR3 is made up of 16 amino acids. Losses at the gene ends were 4 bases for V and 3 bases for J; bases not matched to a gene: 9. For the CDR3, the DNA is TGTGCCAGCAGCCCCGAGCGGGGGGGGTTTAAAGAGACCCAGTACTTC. As protein: CASSPERGGFKETQYF.

This clone was detected once. This rearrangement joins TRBV18 to TRBJ2-3; 12 bases match TRBD2. Germline loops: CDR1 KGHSH, CDR2 LQKENI. The CDR3 spans 17 residues. Trimming removed 3 bases from V and 1 base from J; junction bases left unmatched: 5. CDR3 amino acids: CASSPQLAGGRTDTQYF. The DNA for the CDR3 is TGTGCCAGCTCACCCCAGCTAGCGGGGGGGCGCACAGATACGCAGTATTTT.

The chain is built from TRBV6-5 and TRBJ1-2; 10 bases match TRBD1. The trim removed 3 bases at V and 4 bases at J, leaving 5 bases unmatched. The CDR3 is 15 amino acids. The germline V gene encodes CDR1 MNHEY and CDR2 SVGAGI. The CDR3 DNA reads as TGTGCCAGCAGTTATCTGGGACAGGGGATCTATGGCTACACCTTC. Protein product: CASSYLGQGIYGYTF.

In DNA, the CDR3 is TGTGCCAGCAGAAAAAAGACAGGGGTCGAGCAGTACTTC. Its translation is CASRKKTGVEQYF. This rearrangement joins TRBV2 to TRBJ2-7; TRBD1 matches at 8 bases. The germline CDR1 and CDR2 sequences are SNHLY and FYNNEI. The CDR3 contains 13 residues. V lost 6 bases to trimming and J lost 6 bases; unmatched junction nucleotides: 7.

This chain joins TRBV7-9 and TRBJ2-7, with D unclear. The CDR3 length is 12 residues. CDR1 and CDR2 (germline): SEHNR, FQNEAQ (reference sequence). The V gene lost 3 bases and the J gene lost 2 bases, with 5 bases spanning the gap. The CDR3 is CASSFGTYEQYF. CDR3 in DNA: TGTGCCAGCAGCTTCGGTACCTACGAGCAGTACTTC.

The V gene is TRBV12-3 or TRBV12-4, the J gene TRBJ1-5; TRBD1 might be the D (6 bases). Trimming took off 7 bases at V and 1 base at J, with 8 bases between the two ends. The CDR3 extends over 13 amino acids. CDR3 residues: CASNRGSNQPQHF. The DNA for the CDR3 is TGTGCCAGCAATAGGGGGAGCAATCAGCCCCAGCATTTT.

The rearrangement links TRBV25-1 to TRBJ1-5, with TRBD1 as a possible D gene (5 bases). The CDR3 has 17 residues. Germline CDR1 reads MGHDK; CDR2 reads SYGVNS. Trimming cost V 10 bases and J 6 bases, with 28 bases left between them. The CDR3 reads CATTPRGGEFDFQPQHF. In nucleotides, the CDR3 is TGTGCCACCACCCCCCGCGGGGGGGAGTTCGATTTTCAGCCCCAGCATTTT.